This T cell receptor (beta chain) is drawn from a study of T-cell reconstitution after alpha-beta-depleted transplantation in children. During its preparation, the TCRbeta library received unique molecular identifiers. TCRdb recomputed calls from the PCR reads with MiXCR, one row per CDR3 protein. The data show about 200,000 distinct CDR3 sequences, with roughly 8.1% seen just once and 35% to 40% held by the top ten. Details on this clonotype: Its target is not known.

The V and J ends lost 3 bases and 4 bases respectively, with 9 bases between them. The CDR3 sequence is 13 residues long. Overall study results and limits: At the one-year point after transplant, T-cell counts and TCRbeta diversity were found to come mostly from T cells that had been newly produced. Reports say that about two months after transplant, the alpha-beta T cells came out of several hundred graft clones that had expanded.

This receptor was taken from a male patient aged 2 to 9 who had a stem cell transplant for acute myeloid leukemia, so the T cells may come from the graft donor. The sequencing used PBMCs, mostly from graft donor cells, collected 360 days after TCRalphabeta/CD19-depleted stem cell transplant. The J gene is TRBJ1-2, the V gene TRBV12-3 or TRBV12-4; D ambiguous. CDR3 region: CASSFGQSYGYTF. For the CDR3, the DNA is TGTGCCAGCAGTTTTGGGCAGTCCTATGGCTACACCTTC.